This entry is about one TCR beta chain. Per germline, CDR1 SEHNR and CDR2 FQNEAQ (reference sequence). The CDR3 covers 13 residues. With 5 bases removed from V and 5 bases from J, the gap between germline ends came to 12 bases. This specimen comes from a study of siplizumab effects on memory and regulatory T cells. Profiling relied on immunoSEQ multiplex PCR, and the TCRdb table lists in-frame clones only, not all of them. The table includes approximately 50,000 clones, over 90% detected once. The chain uses TRBV7-9 and TRBJ2-5; D is ambiguous. The sequence was collected from a human donor in good health. Sequencing input: CD8+ T cells sorted from blood. Written as DNA, the CDR3 is TGTGCCAGCAGCCCTTATTCCGGGGAGACCCAGTACTTC. It encodes CASSPYSGETQYF.